This TCR beta chain comes out of a study of T-cell reconstitution after alpha-beta-depleted transplantation in children. In its sample, this clonotype was seen many times. The authors prepared the TCRbeta library with unique molecular identifiers. TCRdb re-called the PCR reads with MiXCR, one entry per CDR3 protein. Of roughly 200,000 distinct CDR3 sequences listed, about 7% are singletons. The trim removed 0 bases at V and 1 base at J, leaving 10 bases unmatched. The CDR3 is 19 amino acids. Per the germline V gene, CDR1 is LNHNV and CDR2 is YYDKDF (reference sequence). The chain has TRBV15 and TRBJ2-1, with 9 bases identical to TRBD1. The clonotype originates from a boy between 2 and 10 years old with acute lymphoblastic leukemia, due to receive a stem cell transplant. This sample comprised PBMCs, obtained before TCRalphabeta/CD19-depleted stem cell transplant. The CDR3 DNA reads as TGTGCCACCAGCAGAGAAGCGGGGTCGGGGACAGGGTCCTACAATGAGCAGTTCTTC. Protein product: CATSREAGSGTGSYNEQFF.